This T cell receptor (beta chain) originates from a study of blood T cell repertoires in COVID-19. The V end lost 4 bases, the J end lost 5 bases, and 13 bases lay between the germline ends. There are 14 residues in the CDR3. Germline V gene lookup returns CDR1 SGHRS and CDR2 YFSETQ. Clones were read by immunoSEQ multiplex PCR, and TCRdb kept only the in-frame ones, dropping some. The sample carries roughly 180,000 clones, 86% recorded once. Specimen: peripheral blood. The chain joins TRBV5-1 to TRBJ1-5; possibly TRBD1 for D (6 bases). This receptor was identified in a man between 65 and 80 years old with active or convalescent COVID-19. This CDR3 reads CASSQRGGDQPQHF. CDR3 DNA sequence: TGCGCCAGCAGCCAAAGGGGGGGTGATCAGCCCCAGCATTTT.